This T cell receptor (beta chain) derives from a study of cytomegalovirus exposure and HLA in healthy donors. Regarding this clone: The antigen remains undetermined.

This CDR3 has 18 residues. J gave up 1 base and V 0 bases, and 5 bases lay outside the gene matches. The V gene's germline CDR1 is LGHNA and CDR2 YSLEER. PCR amplification relied on 60 Vbeta primers (plus 13 Jbeta primers). Profiling relied on immunoSEQ multiplex PCR, and the TCRdb table lists in-frame clones only, not all of them. Recorded for this sample: about 140,000 clones. Study conclusions and caveats: TCR beta chain V- and J-gene trimming was linked, in a later analysis, to a missense variant in DCLRE1C. In a later analysis, specific HLA alleles were associated with some 16,000 TCR beta sequences at a 0.05 false discovery rate.

The sequence was collected from a woman under 30 in good health and CMV-seronegative. This chain connects TRBV4-3 to TRBJ2-2; 10 bases line up with TRBD2. Input material: PBMCs. CDR3 loop: CASSQDRGLAVNTGELFF. The DNA for the CDR3 is TGCGCCAGCAGCCAAGATAGAGGACTAGCGGTGAACACCGGGGAGCTGTTTTTT.